These T cell receptor beta chains were read from a single sample in a study of blood T cell repertoires in COVID-19. Repertoires were generated with immunoSEQ multiplex PCR, while TCRdb's copy carries only in-frame clones and drops some. In the table there are some 300,000 clones, 80% to 90% of which are singletons. The sequenced material came from peripheral blood. These receptors came from a woman aged 70 to 79 with COVID-19, enrolled during active disease. The CDR3 runs from the conserved cysteine through the conserved F or W. The D gene is left open where the match is weak. A row's size may be missing; if present it is once, few, many or a size class.

clone_size	d_call	v_call	j_call	cdr3_nt	cdr3_aa
once	TRBD1	TRBV28	TRBJ1-1	TGTGCCAGCAGCTCCTTTGTGACAGGGCCTCTTTGGGGCACTGAAGCTTTCTTT	CASSSFVTGPLWGTEAFF
-	-	TRBV25-1	TRBJ1-1	TGTGCCAGCAGTCGACTTACGAACACTGAAGCTTTCTTT	CASSRLTNTEAFF
-	-	TRBV11-3	TRBJ2-2	TGTGCCAGCAGCTTAGATAACGGGGAAACCGGGGAGCTGTTTTTT	CASSLDNGETGELFF
few	TRBD1	TRBV5-1	TRBJ1-5	TGCGCCAGCAGCCCGGGACAGGGTGGGCAGCCCCAGCATTTT	CASSPGQGGQPQHF
-	-	TRBV11-2	TRBJ2-3	TGTGCCAGCAGAATGGGACTCTACACAGATACGCAGTATTTT	CASRMGLYTDTQYF
-	TRBD1	TRBV7-2	TRBJ2-1	TGTGCCAGCAGTTCTGACAGGGCAAGAGTGGATGAGCAGTTCTTC	CASSSDRARVDEQFF
-	-	TRBV28	TRBJ1-2	TGTGCCAGCAGTGTAGGGGGTCAGGATGGCTACACCTTC	CASSVGGQDGYTF
-	-	TRBV7-6	TRBJ1-4	TGTGCCAGCAGCTTAAGTGGAGGCGCAGGTGGGGAAAAACTGTTTTTT	CASSLSGGAGGEKLFF
-	-	TRBV7-9	TRBJ1-1	TGTGCCAGCAGCCCACCTCGCGGGTGGAACACTGAAGCTTTCTTT	CASSPPRGWNTEAFF
few	TRBD1	TRBV7-2	TRBJ1-6	TGTGCCAGCAGCTTAGACAGGGGAGGTTCACCCCTCCACTTT	CASSLDRGGSPLHF
few	-	TRBV27	TRBJ1-1	TGTGCCAGCAGTTTATTTGGGGTAGGGGACACTGAAGCTTTCTTT	CASSLFGVGDTEAFF
-	-	TRBV7-2	TRBJ1-2	TGTGCCAGCATCCGGACAGCTAACTATGGCTACACCTTC	CASIRTANYGYTF
-	-	TRBV11-2	TRBJ2-7	TGTGCCAGCAGCTTAGATCAGGGTCGCGAGCAGTACTTC	CASSLDQGREQYF
-	TRBD2	TRBV7-3	TRBJ2-5	TGTGCCAGCAGCTTAATAGCGGGGGGGCTCGAGACCCAGTACTTC	CASSLIAGGLETQYF
-	TRBD1	TRBV30	TRBJ1-2	TGTGCCTGGATCCTGACAGGGAGCGGTGGCTACACCTTC	CAWILTGSGGYTF
-	TRBD1	TRBV7-2	TRBJ2-5	TGTGCCAGCAGCTTAGTTGGCCAGGGGGAAGAGACCCAGTACTTC	CASSLVGQGEETQYF
-	-	TRBV4-2	TRBJ1-3	TGTGCCAGCAGCCAAGATGCTCGGGGGGCTCTAGGTGGAAACACCATATATTTT	CASSQDARGALGGNTIYF
-	TRBD1	TRBV23-1	TRBJ1-6	TGCGCCAGCAGTCAACGAAAGGGGACAGGAAATTCACCCCTCCACTTT	CASSQRKGTGNSPLHF
-	TRBD1	TRBV4-2	TRBJ1-1	TGTGCCAGCAGCCAAGAAGTGACAGGGGGTAACACTGAAGCTTTCTTT	CASSQEVTGGNTEAFF
-	TRBD1	TRBV5-1	TRBJ1-2	TGCGCCAGCAGCTCGAAGGGACAGGACCATGGCTACACCTTC	CASSSKGQDHGYTF
-	-	TRBV5-1	TRBJ2-3	TGCGCCAGCAGCTTATATTCTACTAGCACAGATACGCAGTATTTT	CASSLYSTSTDTQYF
-	-	TRBV5-1	TRBJ2-7	TGCGCCAGCAGCTTGGGAGCCCTGGCGGGTGACGAGCAGTACTTC	CASSLGALAGDEQYF
-	-	TRBV7-2	TRBJ1-2	TGTGCCAGCAGCCTAAAACAGGGTGATATCGGCTATGGCTACACCTTC	CASSLKQGDIGYGYTF
once	-	TRBV7-2	TRBJ1-3	TGTGCCAGCAGCTTGGGGAGCTCTGGAAACACCATATATTTT	CASSLGSSGNTIYF
-	-	TRBV7-3	TRBJ1-6	TGTGCCAGCAGCTTAACGGGGGGGCCGAATTCACCCCTCCACTTT	CASSLTGGPNSPLHF
-	-	TRBV3-1/TRBV3-2	TRBJ2-7	TGTGCCAGCAGCCTTGGGGAGTCCCTCGAGCAGTACTTC	CASSLGESLEQYF
-	-	TRBV24-1	TRBJ1-5	TGTGCCACCAGTGATTTCAGGGGCGATCAGCCCCAGCATTTT	CATSDFRGDQPQHF
-	-	TRBV6-1	TRBJ1-2	TGTGCCAGCAGTGAAGGCGGGGTGGCTAACTATGGCTACACCTTC	CASSEGGVANYGYTF
-	-	TRBV30	TRBJ1-1	TGTGCCTGCGAACTTCGAAACACTGAAGCTTTCTTT	CACELRNTEAFF
-	TRBD2	TRBV12-5	TRBJ2-1	TGTGCTAGTGGCCCGGCTGGGACTAGCTCGGCTGAGCAGTTCTTC	CASGPAGTSSAEQFF
-	-	TRBV29-1	TRBJ2-2	TGCAGCGTTGAAGATAGTGGACAGTTCACCGGGGAGCTGTTTTTT	CSVEDSGQFTGELFF
-	TRBD2	TRBV6-5	TRBJ2-7	TGTGCCAGCACCTCTAGCGGGGGGGCCGACGAGCAGTACTTC	CASTSSGGADEQYF
-	TRBD2	TRBV9	TRBJ2-7	TGTGCCAGCAGCGTTTCGGTCCCTGAAGGGAGGGGAAACGAGCAGTACTTC	CASSVSVPEGRGNEQYF
few	TRBD1	TRBV7-2	TRBJ2-7	TGTGCCAGCAGCCCTACTACGGACAGGAACTACGAGCAGTACTTC	CASSPTTDRNYEQYF
-	TRBD1	TRBV14	TRBJ1-1	TGTGCCAGCAGCCAAAGCCAGGGGGGCCCCATGAACACTGAAGCTTTCTTT	CASSQSQGGPMNTEAFF
-	TRBD1	TRBV3-1/TRBV3-2	TRBJ2-7	TGTGCCAGCAGCCAACCGGGACAGGGTTCCTACGAGCAGTACTTC	CASSQPGQGSYEQYF
-	-	TRBV27	TRBJ1-5	TGTGCCAGCAGTTTGGAGTTAAGCAATCAGCCCCAGCATTTT	CASSLELSNQPQHF
once	-	TRBV21-1	TRBJ1-3	TGTGCCAGCAGCAAACGGACAGGGGGAAACACCATATATTTT	CASSKRTGGNTIYF
-	TRBD1	TRBV5-4	TRBJ2-7	TGTGCCAGCAGTTATTCCGGGACAGGGGTGTACGAGCAGTACTTC	CASSYSGTGVYEQYF
-	TRBD1	TRBV15	TRBJ2-7	TGTGCCACCAGCAAGGACAGGGTTTTTTCCCACGAGCAGTACTTC	CATSKDRVFSHEQYF
-	-	TRBV9	TRBJ2-1	TGTGCCAGCAGCCCTTCTGTTATGCGGCTAACCTACAATGAGCAGTTCTTC	CASSPSVMRLTYNEQFF
-	TRBD1	TRBV2	TRBJ1-2	TGTGCCAGCAGTCGACAGGGCAAGGGTCTCTACACCTTC	CASSRQGKGLYTF
-	-	TRBV6-5	TRBJ2-1	TGTGCCAGCGCCGGAGCCTACAATGAGCAGTTCTTC	CASAGAYNEQFF
-	-	TRBV6-5	TRBJ1-2	TGTGCCAGCGGCTTGGGGACACCAGCTAACTATGGCTACACCTTC	CASGLGTPANYGYTF
-	-	TRBV19	TRBJ1-5	TGTGCCAGTAGTCCATGGACAGGCAATCAGCCCCAGCATTTT	CASSPWTGNQPQHF
-	-	TRBV5-1	TRBJ2-2	TGCGCCAGCAGCTTGTTGTCCGGGGAAGGGAACACCGGGGAGCTGTTTTTT	CASSLLSGEGNTGELFF
-	-	TRBV6-5	TRBJ1-6	TGTGCCAGCAGGCCTCAGGGAAAGTGGGATTCACCCCTCCACTTT	CASRPQGKWDSPLHF
-	-	TRBV6-5	TRBJ2-7	TGTGCCACCCGGGTCCTCTCCTACGAGCAGTACTTC	CATRVLSYEQYF
-	TRBD2	TRBV7-3	TRBJ2-3	TGTGCCAGCAGCGCAACCGGGACTACCGGCCTGGGGGGGCAGTATTTT	CASSATGTTGLGGQYF
-	-	TRBV6-5	TRBJ1-2	TGTGCCAGCAGTTACCAGATACAGGGCATCTATGGCTACACCTTC	CASSYQIQGIYGYTF
few	TRBD1	TRBV7-9	TRBJ2-2	TGTGCCAGCAGCTTGACAGGGGGCAACACCGGGGAGCTGTTTTTT	CASSLTGGNTGELFF
-	-	TRBV6-2/TRBV6-3	TRBJ2-2	TGTGCCAGCAGTACTTACTACACCGGGGAGCTGTTTTTT	CASSTYYTGELFF
many	-	TRBV10-3	TRBJ2-3	TGTGCCATCAGTGAGTCGAAGGCGGCGGGGACAGATACGCAGTATTTT	CAISESKAAGTDTQYF
-	-	TRBV13	TRBJ1-5	TGTGCCAGCAGTCGGGGCAATCAGCCCCAGCATTTT	CASSRGNQPQHF
-	-	TRBV7-2	TRBJ2-3	TGTGCCAGCAGCTTATTAGTGCACACAGATACGCAGTATTTT	CASSLLVHTDTQYF
-	-	TRBV9	TRBJ2-7	TGTGCCAGCAGCGTGAGGAGCCCTCTCGAGCAGTACTTC	CASSVRSPLEQYF
-	-	TRBV10-3	TRBJ2-7	TGTGCCATCAGTGAGTTGGAAAGGGGACTCTACGAGCAGTACTTC	CAISELERGLYEQYF
-	TRBD1	TRBV4-1	TRBJ2-1	TGCGCCAGCAGCCGACTGAAGGGGGCAGATAATGAGCAGTTCTTC	CASSRLKGADNEQFF
-	-	TRBV28	TRBJ1-3	TGTGCCAGCGGCGACTCCGACTCTGGAAACACCATATATTTT	CASGDSDSGNTIYF